This T cell receptor (beta chain) is drawn from a study of shared clonotypes between healthy human individuals. An assay was performed, and its level was deep. TCRdb keeps only in-frame clones here, not all; method: immunoSEQ multiplex PCR. Among over a million clones listed, 78% were seen once. Study conclusions and caveats: Shared clonotypes across all four donors exceeded non-shared ones in generation probability.

As for this clone: Its specificity is not known.

The CDR3 loop spans 14 amino acids. The germline V gene has CDR1 SEHNR and CDR2 FQNEAQ (reference sequence). V was shortened by 1 base and J by 10 bases, with 14 bases between the two germline ends. V gene TRBV7-9 combines with J gene TRBJ2-1, with D uncertain. Sequencing was carried out using memory CD4+ T cells from PBMCs. Subset meaning: CD45RA-negative fraction. This clonotype was obtained from a man between 18 and 29 years old in good health. Some clones in this sample may be carry-over from other donors' samples. The CDR3 loop reads CASSLGVTRREQFF. The CDR3 nucleotides are TGTGCCAGCAGCTTAGGGGTGACAAGACGGGAGCAGTTCTTC.